The clone carrying this TCR beta chain was picked up many times. Its antigen is undetermined. V shed 8 bases, J shed 5 bases, and the junction held 17 bases outside the gene matches. The CDR3 runs to 17 residues. Looked up from germline, CDR1 is KGHSH and CDR2 is LQKENI. Someone pulled total RNA out of unfractionated whole blood. TCRdb fed the 5' RACE reads into MiXCR, producing one record per CDR3 protein. The table has more than 60,000 distinct CDR3 sequences, about 16% seen once. This sample stems from a study of human T cells and chemical hapten exposure. Overall study: The study traced per-sample TCR yield variation mainly to small differences in pooled library volumes. Study observations and caveats: After DPC sensitization, TCRs above 1 in 1000 frequency showed no change.

This chain links TRBV18 with TRBJ2-1; 8 positions match TRBD2. The clonotype was recovered from a female donor in good health. The CDR3: CASTKQRGTTRDNEQFF. The CDR3 coding sequence is TGTGCCAGCACGAAACAGCGGGGGACCACTCGGGACAATGAGCAGTTCTTC.